A selection of T cell receptor beta chains follows, all from one sample in a study of metastatic and nonmetastatic thyroid tumors. Using MiXCR, TCRdb re-called clones from the PCR reads. This sample has 30,000 to 35,000 clones, with approximately 16% found just once. The specimen was blood. These receptors were taken from a male donor with papillary thyroid cancer or a benign thyroid nodule (not recorded which). Some clones in this sample may be carry-over from other donors' samples. Each CDR3 is given with its conserved first and last residue. A D gene is named only where the DNA matches it firmly. Sizes are listed as once, few, many or a size class.

>TRBD2|TRBJ2-1|many|TRBV12-5
TGTGCTAGTGGTTCCCCATTGAACCACGGACTAGCGGGGGTATACAATGAGCAGTTCTTC
CASGSPLNHGLAGVYNEQFF
>.|TRBJ2-7|many|TRBV28
TGTGCCAGCAGTTTACCCCTCCTTCCCCACGAGCAGTACTTC
CASSLPLLPHEQYF
>.|TRBJ1-1|many|TRBV28
TGTGCCAGCGAGGGGAACACTGAAGCTTTCTTT
CASEGNTEAFF
>.|TRBJ1-1|many|TRBV6-4
TGTGCCAGCAGCCAAGACGGGAACACTGAAGCTTTCTTT
CASSQDGNTEAFF
>TRBD1|TRBJ1-5|many|TRBV19
TGTGCCAGTAGTGAGACAGGGGGCGCGGATCAGCCCCAGCATTTT
CASSETGGADQPQHF
>TRBD1|TRBJ1-2|many|TRBV5-6
TGTGCCAGCAGCTTGGTGGACAGGGGCACCTATGGCTACACCTTC
CASSLVDRGTYGYTF
>TRBD1|TRBJ2-7|many|TRBV3-1
TGTGCCAGCAGCCAAGCAGGGGGAAGCTACGAGCAGTACTTC
CASSQAGGSYEQYF
>TRBD1|TRBJ1-2|many|TRBV18
TGTGCCAGCTCACCACTCCCGGGACAGGGTTATGGCTACACCTTC
CASSPLPGQGYGYTF
>.|TRBJ1-1|many|TRBV6-2/TRBV6-3
TGTGCCAGCAGTCCCCGACACCGAGGGACTGAAGCTTTCTTT
CASSPRHRGTEAFF
>.|TRBJ1-2|many|TRBV3-1
TGTGCCAGCAGCCCGGGAGCCCGCCGTGGCTACACCTTC
CASSPGARRGYTF
>.|TRBJ2-1|many|TRBV19
TGTGCCAGTAGGAGAGGGGGTAGCTCCTACAATGAGCAGTTCTTC
CASRRGGSSYNEQFF